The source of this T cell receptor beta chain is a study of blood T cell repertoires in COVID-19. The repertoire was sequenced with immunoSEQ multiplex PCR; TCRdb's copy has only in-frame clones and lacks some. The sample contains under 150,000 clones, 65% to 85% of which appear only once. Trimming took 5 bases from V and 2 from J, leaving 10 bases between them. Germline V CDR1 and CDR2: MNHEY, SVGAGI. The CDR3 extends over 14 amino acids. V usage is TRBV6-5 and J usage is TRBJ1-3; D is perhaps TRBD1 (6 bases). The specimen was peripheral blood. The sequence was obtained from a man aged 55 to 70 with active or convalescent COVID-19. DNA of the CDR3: TGTGCCAGCAGTAAGGGGGTAACTGGAAACACCATATATTTT. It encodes CASSKGVTGNTIYF.